What follows are 4 T cell receptor beta chains derived from one specimen sequenced in a study of shared T cell receptors in the human thymus. Measured with immunoSEQ multiplex PCR; TCRdb has only the in-frame clones, and not every one. The data show hundreds of thousands of clones, over 75% seen once. This same sample was also part of a study on human thymus T cells.

Sequencing input: thymocytes. The receptors were gathered from a girl in the first two years of life with a congenital heart defect.

J is TRBJ2-2 and V is TRBV19; 7 positions match TRBD2. V gave up 7 bases and J gave up 3 bases; unmatched junction bases: 11. The CDR3 consists of 16 residues. CDR1 and CDR2 (germline): LNHDA, SQIVND (reference sequence). The CDR3 sequence: CASNPGWLADTGELFF. The CDR3 DNA sequence: TGTGCCAGTAACCCCGGGTGGCTAGCGGACACCGGGGAGCTGTTTTTT.

The chain couples TRBV28 to TRBJ1-1, with no clear D. Germline V gives CDR1 MDHEN, CDR2 SYDVKM. The V end was cut by 7 bases, the J end by 0 bases, with 9 bases between. The CDR3 has 13 amino acids. The CDR3 region is CASTTRMNTEAFF. The CDR3, as DNA: TGTGCCAGCACTACGAGAATGAACACTGAAGCTTTCTTT. Full variable domain (rest looked up from reference TRBV28 and TRBJ1-1): DVKVTQSSRYLVKRTGEKVFLECVQDMDHENMFWYRQDPGLGLRLIYFSYDVKMKEKGDIPEGYSVSREKKERFSLILESASTNQTSMYLCASTTRMNTEAFFGQGTRLTVV.

V gene TRBV6-5 combines with J gene TRBJ2-7, with 7 bases lining up with TRBD1. CDR3 size: 14 residues. V shed 6 bases, J shed 0 bases, and the junction held 5 bases outside the gene matches. Germline CDR1 reads MNHEY; CDR2 reads SVGAGI. CDR3 nucleotide sequence: TGTGCCAGCAGACATCGGGACAGCTCCTACGAGCAGTACTTC. It specifies CASRHRDSSYEQYF.

The V and J genes are TRBV27 and TRBJ2-1; 9 nucleotides line up with TRBD1. V gave up 7 bases and J gave up 6 bases; unmatched junction bases: 16. Germline loops: CDR1 MNHEY, CDR2 SMNVEV (reference sequence). The CDR3 runs to 17 residues. The CDR3 DNA sequence: TGTGCCAGCACCCTACACCCCCCGGACAGGGGAATCAATGAGCAGTTCTTC. Translation: CASTLHPPDRGINEQFF.